These T cell receptor beta chains were read from a single sample in a study of CD8 T cells in Susac syndrome. TCRdb re-called the immunoSEQ multiplex PCR reads with MiXCR, one entry per CDR3 protein. The sample records hundreds of thousands of distinct CDR3 sequences, approximately 94% being singletons. The sample was CD4+ T cells from PBMCs. The receptor set was obtained from a human donor with Susac syndrome. The CDR3 runs from the conserved cysteine through the conserved F or W. D genes are given only for firm matches. Size is omitted from some rows. Given values are once, few, many or a class for expanded clones.

D gene	V gene	clone size	J gene	CDR3 protein	CDR3 DNA
TRBD2	TRBV5-4	-	TRBJ2-3	CASSLAGGTLLRSQYF	TGTGCCAGCAGCTTGGCCGGGGGGACTCTATTACGTTCGCAGTATTTT
-	TRBV20-1	-	TRBJ1-2	CSARGRPANYGYTF	TGCAGTGCTCGCGGACGGCCCGCTAACTATGGCTACACCTTC
-	TRBV11-2	once	TRBJ2-4	CASSSMYQGSVIQYF	TGTGCCAGCAGCTCCATGTACCAGGGGTCGGTCATTCAGTACTTC
TRBD1	TRBV5-1	-	TRBJ2-1	CASSVGTGSYNEQFF	TGCGCCAGCAGCGTTGGGACAGGCTCCTACAATGAGCAGTTCTTC
TRBD2	TRBV5-1	-	TRBJ2-3	CASMRGTLADTQYF	TGCGCCAGCATGCGGGGGACGCTCGCAGATACGCAGTATTTT
-	TRBV27	-	TRBJ1-1	CASSRATNTEAFF	TGTGCCAGCAGCCGTGCCACGAACACTGAAGCTTTCTTT
-	TRBV7-9	-	TRBJ2-2	CASSSRWATGELFF	TGTGCCAGCAGCTCGCGGTGGGCCACCGGGGAGCTGTTTTTT
-	TRBV19	-	TRBJ1-3	CASKPGDVGNTIYF	TGTGCCAGTAAACCGGGGGACGTCGGAAACACCATATATTTT
TRBD1	TRBV12-3/TRBV12-4	-	TRBJ1-2	CASSSQTGNYGYTF	TGTGCCAGCAGCTCCCAGACAGGGAACTATGGCTACACCTTC
TRBD1	TRBV27	-	TRBJ2-7	CASSSTGGDEQYF	TGTGCCAGCAGTTCGACAGGGGGCGACGAGCAGTACTTC
-	TRBV5-1	-	TRBJ1-2	CASSPIGSPNYGYTF	TGCGCCAGCAGCCCCATCGGTTCACCTAACTATGGCTACACCTTC
TRBD1	TRBV20-1	-	TRBJ1-3	CSALRDRAGNTIYF	TGCAGTGCTCTCCGGGACAGGGCTGGAAACACCATATATTTT
TRBD1	TRBV11-3	-	TRBJ1-2	CASSLDGQGDYGYTF	TGTGCCAGCAGCTTAGATGGACAGGGAGACTATGGCTACACCTTC
TRBD1	TRBV28	-	TRBJ1-6	CASRGITGQGTSPLHF	TGTGCCAGCAGGGGGATTACGGGACAGGGAACTTCACCCCTCCACTTT
-	TRBV5-1	-	TRBJ2-5	CASSGGGQRVEETQYF	TGCGCCAGCAGCGGAGGGGGACAGAGGGTTGAGGAGACCCAGTACTTC
-	TRBV20-1	once	TRBJ2-7	CSAPTQQGGEQYF	TGCAGTGCCCCAACCCAACAGGGCGGCGAGCAGTACTTC
-	TRBV7-9	-	TRBJ2-6	CASSQAGANVLTF	TGTGCCAGCAGCCAAGCGGGGGCCAACGTCCTGACTTTC
-	TRBV9	once	TRBJ1-1	CASSGESNTEAFF	TGTGCCAGCAGCGGAGAGTCGAACACTGAAGCTTTCTTT
-	TRBV7-2	few	TRBJ2-7	CASSLEAGPYEQYF	TGTGCCAGCAGCTTAGAGGCAGGGCCCTACGAGCAGTACTTC
-	TRBV29-1	-	TRBJ1-2	CSVSLPGAMAGYTF	TGCAGCGTTAGTCTTCCGGGGGCGATGGCTGGCTACACCTTC
-	TRBV29-1	once	TRBJ2-3	CSVVLAQDTQYF	TGCAGCGTTGTGTTGGCACAGGATACGCAGTATTTT
-	TRBV6-4	-	TRBJ2-7	CASSDSLPGHYEQYF	TGTGCCAGCAGTGACTCGTTGCCGGGGCACTACGAGCAGTACTTC
-	TRBV9	-	TRBJ1-6	CASSPEGIPNSPLHF	TGTGCCAGCAGCCCGGAGGGGATCCCTAATTCACCCCTCCACTTT
-	TRBV15	-	TRBJ1-2	CATSRGADNYTF	TGTGCCACCAGCAGAGGGGCGGACAATTACACCTTC
TRBD1	TRBV9	once	TRBJ1-4	CASSSNPGQGNEKLFF	TGTGCCAGCAGCTCAAACCCGGGACAGGGGAATGAAAAACTGTTTTTT
-	TRBV12-3/TRBV12-4	-	TRBJ1-2	CASSFPGYTF	TGTGCCAGCAGTTTCCCTGGCTACACCTTC
-	TRBV20-1	-	TRBJ2-2	CSASGGTQGGELFF	TGCAGTGCTAGTGGGGGGACCCAAGGCGGGGAGCTGTTTTTT
TRBD2	TRBV29-1	-	TRBJ2-1	CSVAREVKVTSGGHEQFF	TGCAGCGTTGCAAGGGAAGTAAAAGTGACTAGCGGGGGTCATGAGCAGTTCTTC
-	TRBV7-9	few	TRBJ1-1	CASSRVQGNTEAFF	TGTGCCAGCAGCCGTGTTCAGGGGAACACTGAGGCTTTCTTT
-	TRBV20-1	-	TRBJ1-1	CSALTPWQKNTEAFF	TGCAGTGCTCTAACACCGTGGCAGAAGAACACTGAAGCTTTCTTT
TRBD1	TRBV11-2	-	TRBJ2-2	CASRVPGQALTGELFF	TGTGCCAGCCGGGTACCGGGACAGGCTCTCACCGGGGAGCTGTTTTTT
-	TRBV20-1	-	TRBJ1-5	CSAKKGNQPQHF	TGCAGTGCTAAAAAGGGGAATCAGCCCCAGCATTTT
-	TRBV7-6	few	TRBJ1-6	CASSSSVDSPLHF	TGTGCCAGCAGCTCCTCAGTGGACTCACCCCTCCACTTT
-	TRBV20-1	-	TRBJ2-3	CSAPGDFTDTQYF	TGCAGTGCTCCGGGGGACTTCACAGATACGCAGTATTTT
-	TRBV28	-	TRBJ1-1	CASSFPPPGTEAFF	TGTGCCAGCAGTTTCCCACCCCCCGGCACTGAAGCTTTCTTT
-	TRBV30	-	TRBJ1-1	CAWGSGGLNTEAFF	TGTGCCTGGGGAAGCGGGGGATTGAACACTGAAGCTTTCTTT
-	TRBV5-1	-	TRBJ1-1	CASSLASELTEAFF	TGCGCCAGCAGCTTGGCATCGGAGCTCACTGAAGCTTTCTTT
-	TRBV20-1	-	TRBJ1-4	CSARDEGAVGEKLFF	TGCAGTGCTAGAGACGAAGGGGCAGTCGGGGAAAAACTGTTTTTT
-	TRBV9	-	TRBJ2-5	CASSVEMGETQYF	TGTGCCAGCAGCGTAGAGATGGGAGAGACCCAGTACTTC
-	TRBV30	-	TRBJ1-4	CAWSPDSGEKLFF	TGTGCCTGGAGTCCGGACAGCGGTGAAAAACTGTTTTTT
TRBD2	TRBV7-2	-	TRBJ2-3	CASSRTSRTDTQYF	TGTGCCAGCAGCCGGACTAGCAGAACAGATACGCAGTATTTT
TRBD1	TRBV30	-	TRBJ2-7	CAWSVRSPNRGSSYEQYF	TGTGCCTGGAGTGTAAGGTCCCCAAACAGGGGGAGCTCCTACGAGCAGTACTTC
-	TRBV20-1	-	TRBJ1-1	CSARATGYGEAFF	TGCAGTGCTAGAGCGACAGGATACGGTGAAGCTTTCTTT
-	TRBV11-1	-	TRBJ2-5	CASSFEPAGQETQYF	TGTGCCAGCAGCTTTGAGCCAGCGGGTCAAGAGACCCAGTACTTC
TRBD1	TRBV28	-	TRBJ1-6	CASSLQGAHNSPLHF	TGTGCCAGCAGCCTGCAGGGGGCACATAATTCACCCCTCCACTTT
-	TRBV18	-	TRBJ2-3	CASSPGSSSTDTQYF	TGTGCCAGCTCACCAGGCAGCTCAAGCACAGATACGCAGTATTTT